This T cell receptor (beta chain) was sequenced in a study of Graves' ophthalmopathy and Graves' hyperthyroidism. The authors amplified TCR beta CDR3 regions from RNA transcripts. Investigators did first-round RT-PCR with HTBI primers, then second-round multiplex PCR. TCRdb redid the calling of the multiplex PCR reads with MiXCR, one entry per CDR3 protein. The sample contains roughly 420,000 distinct CDR3 sequences, 21% of which appear only once. The CDR3 consists of 14 residues. V gave up 4 bases and J gave up 5 bases; unmatched junction bases: 5. Germline V gene sequence: CDR1 SGDLS, CDR2 YYNGEE. This clonotype was seen ten or more times.

The V and J genes are TRBV9 and TRBJ1-2; TRBD1 matches 10 bases. This TCR came from a young woman with stable Graves' hyperthyroidism. What was sequenced was peripheral blood. The CDR3 spells CASSSTGGAYGYTF. The CDR3 DNA is TGTGCCAGCAGCTCGACAGGGGGCGCGTATGGCTACACCTTC. Supplemented by reference TRBV9 and TRBJ1-2, the full variable domain reads DSGVTQTPKHLITATGQRVTLRCSPRSGDLSVYWYQQSLDQGLQFLIQYYNGEERAKGNILERFSAQQFPDLHSELNLSSLELGDSALYFCASSSTGGAYGYTFGSGTRLTVV.